Each of the 13 T cell receptor beta chains below was sequenced from the same sample in a study of blood T cell repertoires in COVID-19. The data were produced by immunoSEQ multiplex PCR, yet TCRdb's version contains in-frame clones alone and is incomplete. The data hold 120,000 or so clones, with around 91% observed a single time. The sample taken for sequencing was peripheral blood. The receptors originated from an older man with active or convalescent COVID-19.

This chain links TRBV18 with TRBJ1-1; tentative D call: TRBD1 (6 bases). V lost 0 bases and J 5 bases, leaving 19 bases between the germline ends. The CDR3 sequence is 17 residues long. Germline lookup yields CDR1 KGHSH and CDR2 LQKENI. For the CDR3, the DNA is TGTGCCAGCTCACCACCGTCGGGCGGGGGCGGTGAAACTGAAGCTTTCTTT. It is translated as CASSPPSGGGGETEAFF.

The rearrangement joins TRBV15 to TRBJ1-5; D perhaps matches TRBD1 (6 bases). This CDR3 spans 18 amino acids. V was cut by 1 base and J by 3 bases, with 19 bases left in between. The germline V gene has CDR1 LNHNV and CDR2 YYDKDF (reference sequence). The CDR3 DNA reads TGTGCCACCAGCAGAGTGGGGGCAGGGGTGAGTCTCAATCAGCCCCAGCATTTT. It is translated as CATSRVGAGVSLNQPQHF.

V is TRBV3-1 (or the pseudogene TRBV3-2) and J is TRBJ2-2; 10 bases match TRBD2. Trimming cost V 4 bases and J 4 bases; bases outside gene matches: 6. CDR1 is LGHDT and CDR2 is YNNKEL in the germline V gene (reference sequence). The CDR3 runs 16 residues. The CDR3 DNA follows: TGTGCCAGCAGCCGCGGGACTAGCGCCGTCACCGGGGAGCTGTTTTTT. Its protein is CASSRGTSAVTGELFF.

The rearrangement links TRBV10-3 to TRBJ2-3; TRBD2 matches at 9 bases. J lost 2 bases, V lost 0 bases, and 3 bases had no gene match. The CDR3 is 16 amino acids. Germline CDR1 and CDR2: ENHRY and SYGVKD. The CDR3 protein is CAISESAGGNTDTQYF. CDR3 bases: TGTGCCATCAGTGAGTCGGCGGGAGGGAACACAGATACGCAGTATTTT.

Only one count was recorded for this clone. The rearrangement joins TRBV28 to TRBJ1-4; D uncertain. V dropped 4 bases and J dropped 7 bases, with 13 bases sitting between them. Germline V gene lookup returns CDR1 MDHEN and CDR2 SYDVKM. This CDR3 contains 14 residues. The CDR3 protein is CASSSGGGSEKLFF. The CDR3 DNA follows: TGTGCCAGCAGTTCGGGAGGTGGTAGTGAAAAACTGTTTTTT. Together with reference TRBV28 and TRBJ1-4, the CDR3 gives the full variable domain: DVKVTQSSRYLVKRTGEKVFLECVQDMDHENMFWYRQDPGLGLRLIYFSYDVKMKEKGDIPEGYSVSREKKERFSLILESASTNQTSMYLCASSSGGGSEKLFFGSGTQLSVL.

The J gene is TRBJ2-1, the V gene TRBV28; TRBD1 might be the D (5 bases). Per the germline V gene, CDR1 is MDHEN and CDR2 is SYDVKM. This CDR3 has 12 amino acids. V lost 5 bases to trimming and J lost 6 bases, with 8 bases between them. The CDR3 reads CASSARVNEQFF. The CDR3 DNA is TGTGCCAGCAGTGCCAGGGTCAATGAGCAGTTCTTC.

This chain links TRBV13 with TRBJ2-7; D call uncertain. The CDR3 is made up of 14 amino acids. Germline lookup yields CDR1 PRHDT and CDR2 FYEKMQ (reference sequence). V gave up 5 bases and J gave up 2 bases, with 13 bases separating them. The CDR3 DNA reads as TGTGCCAGCAGCCCCCCACTATCCCCCTACGAGCAGTACTTC. Protein: CASSPPLSPYEQYF. Variable domain in full (rest from reference TRBV13 and TRBJ2-7): AAGVIQSPRHLIKEKRETATLKCYPIPRHDTVYWYQQGPGQDPQFLISFYEKMQSDKGSIPDRFSAQQFSDYHSELNMSSLELGDSALYFCASSPPLSPYEQYFGPGTRLTVT.

The chain is built from TRBV27 and TRBJ2-2; 7 nucleotides line up with TRBD1. The CDR3 is 19 amino acids. V lost 7 bases to trimming and J lost 0 bases; unmatched junction nucleotides: 17. Per the germline V gene, CDR1 is MNHEY and CDR2 is SMNVEV (reference sequence). The CDR3, as DNA: TGTGCCAGCAAGCGCTCTGCTGATACCGGGACAGCGAACACCGGGGAGCTGTTTTTT. This codes for CASKRSADTGTANTGELFF.

This clone occurred a few times. The chain has TRBV10-3 and TRBJ2-7, with D perhaps matching TRBD2 (5 bases). V was clipped by 9 bases and J by 0 bases, with 15 bases between them. CDR1 is ENHRY, CDR2 SYGVKD, per germline. CDR3 length equals 14 residues. CDR3 sequence reads: CAISPEGSSYEQYF. DNA for the CDR3: TGTGCCATTTCCCCGGAAGGGAGCTCCTACGAGCAGTACTTC.

This clone was picked up one time. The chain joins TRBV7-8 to TRBJ2-7; 7 bases agree with TRBD2. Germline CDR1 reads SGHVS; CDR2 reads FQNEAQ. CDR3 length: 15 amino acids. V dropped 1 base and J dropped 3; count of bases not matched to a gene: 6. The CDR3 bases are TGTGCCAGCAGCTTAGGGGCTAGCGGAAACTACGAGCAGTACTTC. Its protein is CASSLGASGNYEQYF.

The rearrangement joins TRBV11-2 to TRBJ2-7; a weak D match, TRBD2 (5 bases). Trimming took 5 bases from V and 2 from J, leaving 16 bases between them. The germline V gene encodes CDR1 SGHAT and CDR2 FQNNGV. The CDR3 has 15 amino acids. The CDR3 sequence is CASSPESGRAYEQYF. In nucleotides, the CDR3 is TGTGCCAGCAGCCCAGAAAGCGGAAGGGCCTACGAGCAGTACTTC. Complete variable domain (other parts from reference TRBV11-2 and TRBJ2-7): EAGVAQSPRYKIIEKRQSVAFWCNPISGHATLYWYQQILGQGPKLLIQFQNNGVVDDSQLPKDRFSAERLKGVDSTLKIQPAKLEDSAVYLCASSPESGRAYEQYFGPGTRLTVT.

The chain employs TRBV7-9 and TRBJ1-4; 7 positions agree with TRBD1. The CDR3 sequence is 14 residues long. CDR1 and CDR2 (germline): SEHNR, FQNEAQ (reference sequence). V shed 0 bases, J shed 8 bases, and the junction held 3 bases outside the gene matches. Written as DNA, the CDR3 is TGTGCCAGCAGCTTAGCGGGACAGTACGAAAAACTGTTTTTT. Translating gives CASSLAGQYEKLFF.

This clone was seen only a few times. Other DNA variants within this sample encode the same CDR3. The rearrangement uses TRBV27 and TRBJ1-5, with 9 bases lining up with TRBD1. Trimming at V came to 3 bases and at J to 4 bases, leaving 4 bases not matched to a gene. Germline V lookup: CDR1 MNHEY, CDR2 SMNVEV (reference sequence). This CDR3 comprises 15 residues. The CDR3 sequence is CASSLGTGSNQPQHF. In DNA form, the CDR3 reads TGTGCCAGCAGTTTGGGGACAGGGAGTAATCAGCCCCAGCATTTT.